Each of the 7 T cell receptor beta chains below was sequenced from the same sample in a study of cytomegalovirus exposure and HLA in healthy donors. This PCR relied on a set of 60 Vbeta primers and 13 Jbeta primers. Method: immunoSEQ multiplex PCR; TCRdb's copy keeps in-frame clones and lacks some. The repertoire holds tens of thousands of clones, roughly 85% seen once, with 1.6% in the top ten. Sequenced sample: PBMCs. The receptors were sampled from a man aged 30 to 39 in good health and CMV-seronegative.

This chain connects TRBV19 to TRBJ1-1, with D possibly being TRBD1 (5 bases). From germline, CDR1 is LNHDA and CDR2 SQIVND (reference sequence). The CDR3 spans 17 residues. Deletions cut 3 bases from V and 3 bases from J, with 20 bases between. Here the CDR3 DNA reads TGTGCCAGTAGTATCGGGCAGGGTAGAGTTTTGGACACTGAAGCTTTCTTT. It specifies CASSIGQGRVLDTEAFF.

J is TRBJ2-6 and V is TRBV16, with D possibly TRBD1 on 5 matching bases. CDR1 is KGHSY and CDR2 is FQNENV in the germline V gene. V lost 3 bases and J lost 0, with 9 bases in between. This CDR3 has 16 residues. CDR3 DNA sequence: TGTGCCAGCAGCCACCGCAGGGACTCTGGGGCCAACGTCCTGACTTTC. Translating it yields CASSHRRDSGANVLTF.

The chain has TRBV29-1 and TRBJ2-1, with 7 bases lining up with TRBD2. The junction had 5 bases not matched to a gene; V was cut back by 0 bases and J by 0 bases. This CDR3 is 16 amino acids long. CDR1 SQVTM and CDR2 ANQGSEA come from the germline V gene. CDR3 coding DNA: TGCAGCGTTGAAGAGTACGGCGGGAGCTCCTACAATGAGCAGTTCTTC. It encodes CSVEEYGGSSYNEQFF.

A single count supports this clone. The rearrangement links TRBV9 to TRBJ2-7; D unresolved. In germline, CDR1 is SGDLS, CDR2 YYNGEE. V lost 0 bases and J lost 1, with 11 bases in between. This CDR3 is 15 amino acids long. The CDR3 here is CASSVGSRVSYEQYF. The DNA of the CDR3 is TGTGCCAGCAGCGTAGGCAGTCGGGTTTCCTACGAGCAGTACTTC.

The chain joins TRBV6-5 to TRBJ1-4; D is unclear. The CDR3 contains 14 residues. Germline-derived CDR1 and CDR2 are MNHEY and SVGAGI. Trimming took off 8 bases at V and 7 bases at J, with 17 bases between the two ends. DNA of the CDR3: TGTGCCAGCGGTCGGTCAGGAAGACGTGAAAAACTGTTTTTT. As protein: CASGRSGRREKLFF.

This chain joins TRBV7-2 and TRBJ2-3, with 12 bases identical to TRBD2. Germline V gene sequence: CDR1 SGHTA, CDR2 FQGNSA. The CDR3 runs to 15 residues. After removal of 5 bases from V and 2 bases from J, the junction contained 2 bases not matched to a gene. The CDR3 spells CASSTSGGITDTQYF. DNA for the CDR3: TGTGCCAGCAGCACTAGCGGGGGGATCACAGATACGCAGTATTTT. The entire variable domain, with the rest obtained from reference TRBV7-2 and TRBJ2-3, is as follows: GAGVSQSPSNKVTEKGKDVELRCDPISGHTALYWYRQSLGQGLEFLIYFQGNSAPDKSGLPSDRFSAERTGGSVSTLTIQRTQQEDSAVYLCASSTSGGITDTQYFGPGTRLTVL.

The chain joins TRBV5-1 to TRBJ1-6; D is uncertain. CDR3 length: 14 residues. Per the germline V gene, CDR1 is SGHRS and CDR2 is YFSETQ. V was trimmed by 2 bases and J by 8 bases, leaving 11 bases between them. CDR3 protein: CASSFGQSYSPLHF. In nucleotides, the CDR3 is TGCGCCAGCAGCTTTGGGCAGTCTTATTCACCCCTCCACTTT.